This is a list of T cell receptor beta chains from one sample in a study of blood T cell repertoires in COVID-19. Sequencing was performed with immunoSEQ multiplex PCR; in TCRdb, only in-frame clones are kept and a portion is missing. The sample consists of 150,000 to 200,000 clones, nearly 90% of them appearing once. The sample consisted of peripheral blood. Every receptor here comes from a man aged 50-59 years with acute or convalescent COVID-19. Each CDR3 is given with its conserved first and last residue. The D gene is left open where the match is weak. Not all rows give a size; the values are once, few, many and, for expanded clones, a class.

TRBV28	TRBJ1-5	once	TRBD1	CASSPTGGSNQPQHF	TGTGCCAGCAGTCCCACAGGGGGAAGCAATCAGCCCCAGCATTTT
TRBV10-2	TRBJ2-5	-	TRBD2	CASRGLAGGGETQYF	TGCGCCAGCAGGGGACTAGCGGGAGGTGGAGAGACCCAGTACTTC
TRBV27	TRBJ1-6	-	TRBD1	CASSLRPGQGRGSPLHF	TGTGCCAGCAGTTTACGGCCGGGACAGGGCAGAGGTTCACCCCTCCACTTT
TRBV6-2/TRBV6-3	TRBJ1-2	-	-	CASSLIPSGIQGGYTF	TGTGCCAGCAGTTTGATCCCTTCCGGGATCCAAGGTGGCTACACCTTC
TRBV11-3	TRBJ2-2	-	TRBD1	CASSARDRGNTGELFF	TGTGCCAGCAGCGCTCGGGACAGGGGGAACACCGGGGAGCTGTTTTTT
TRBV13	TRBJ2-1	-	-	CASSPLTGNEQFF	TGTGCCAGCAGCCCCCTGACAGGTAATGAGCAGTTCTTC
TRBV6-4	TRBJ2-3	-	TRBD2	CASSDPGGTQYF	TGTGCCAGCAGTGACCCGGGAGGTACGCAGTATTTT
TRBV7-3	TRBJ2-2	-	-	CASSSTSSTGELFF	TGTGCCAGCAGCTCCACGAGTTCCACCGGGGAGCTGTTTTTT
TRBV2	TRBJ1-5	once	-	CASNFQGVDQPQHF	TGTGCCAGCAACTTTCAGGGCGTAGATCAGCCCCAGCATTTT
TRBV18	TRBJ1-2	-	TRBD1	CASSAGQGYGYTF	TGTGCCAGCTCAGCGGGACAGGGCTATGGCTACACCTTC
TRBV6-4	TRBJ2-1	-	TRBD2	CASSDWAAGGNEQFF	TGTGCCAGCAGTGATTGGGCAGCGGGGGGCAATGAGCAGTTCTTC
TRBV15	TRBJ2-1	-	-	CATSRGSYNEQFF	TGTGCCACCAGCAGGGGGAGTTACAATGAGCAGTTCTTC
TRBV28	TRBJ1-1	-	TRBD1	CASSLSGTGVKTEAFF	TGTGCCAGCAGTTTATCGGGGACAGGGGTCAAGACTGAAGCTTTCTTT
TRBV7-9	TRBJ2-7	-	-	CASSLDSEPEQYF	TGTGCCAGCAGCTTGGACAGCGAGCCTGAGCAGTACTTC
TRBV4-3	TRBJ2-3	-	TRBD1	CASSPGGDRGADTQYF	TGCGCCAGCAGCCCGGGAGGGGACAGGGGCGCAGATACGCAGTATTTT
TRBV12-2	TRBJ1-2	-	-	CASRLEDPEAPYTPNYGYTF	TGTGCAAGTCGCTTAGAGGATCCCGAGGCGCCGTACACACCAAACTATGGCTACACCTTC
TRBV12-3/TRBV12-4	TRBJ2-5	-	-	CASRGGWEETQYF	TGTGCCAGCAGGGGGGGATGGGAAGAGACCCAGTACTTC
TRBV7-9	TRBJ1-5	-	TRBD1	CASSSDRAPQHF	TGTGCCAGCAGTTCAGACAGGGCGCCCCAGCATTTT
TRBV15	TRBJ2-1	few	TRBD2	CATSRDGGIAGGDEQFF	TGTGCCACCAGCAGAGACGGCGGTATAGCGGGAGGGGATGAGCAGTTCTTC
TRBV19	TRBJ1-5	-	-	CASSSRTVERQPQHF	TGTGCCAGTAGTAGCCGGACAGTTGAGAGGCAGCCCCAGCATTTT
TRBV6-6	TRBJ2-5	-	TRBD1	CASSWTGIQETQYF	TGTGCCAGCAGTTGGACAGGGATCCAAGAGACCCAGTACTTC
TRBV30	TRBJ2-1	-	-	CAWTLTEGEQFF	TGTGCCTGGACTCTTACAGAGGGTGAGCAGTTCTTC
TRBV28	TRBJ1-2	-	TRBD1	CASREQGARGYTF	TGTGCCAGCAGGGAACAGGGGGCGCGAGGCTACACCTTC
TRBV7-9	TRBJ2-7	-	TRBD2	CASSLELAAPYEQYF	TGTGCCAGCAGCTTGGAACTAGCGGCCCCCTACGAGCAGTACTTC
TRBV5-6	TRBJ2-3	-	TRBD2	CASSSGTRRYF	TGTGCCAGCAGCAGTGGGACTAGGAGGTATTTT
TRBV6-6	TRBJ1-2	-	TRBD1	CASSPGTGGSSGYGYTF	TGTGCCAGCAGTCCTGGGACAGGGGGCTCGTCAGGCTATGGCTACACCTTC
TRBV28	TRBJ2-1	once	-	CASSLKKGEGDNEQFF	TGTGCCAGCAGTTTAAAAAAGGGAGAGGGCGACAATGAGCAGTTCTTC
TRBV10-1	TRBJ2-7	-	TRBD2	CASSEDRAGGDEQYF	TGCGCCAGCAGTGAGGACCGGGCGGGGGGTGACGAGCAGTACTTC
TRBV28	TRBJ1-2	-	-	CATGVNYGYTF	TGTGCCACCGGAGTTAACTATGGCTACACCTTC
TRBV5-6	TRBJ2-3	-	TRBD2	CASSSRTSGNVDTQYF	TGTGCCAGCAGCTCACGGACTAGCGGGAATGTGGATACGCAGTATTTT
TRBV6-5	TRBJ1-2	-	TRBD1	CASSPIQGAVRGYTF	TGTGCCAGCAGTCCAATACAGGGGGCGGTAAGGGGCTACACCTTC
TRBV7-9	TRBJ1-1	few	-	CASSFRRDTEAFF	TGTGCCAGCAGCTTTCGCAGGGACACTGAAGCTTTCTTT
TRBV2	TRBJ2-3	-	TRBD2	CASSGKTSGSGGTDTQYF	TGTGCCAGCAGCGGAAAGACTAGCGGGAGTGGAGGCACAGATACGCAGTATTTT
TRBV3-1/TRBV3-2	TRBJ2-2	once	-	CASSLGGSGELFF	TGTGCCAGCAGCCTCGGAGGCTCCGGGGAGCTGTTTTTT
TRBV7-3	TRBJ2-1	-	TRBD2	CASSLYSGTDNEQFF	TGTGCCAGCAGCTTATATAGCGGGACGGACAATGAGCAGTTCTTC
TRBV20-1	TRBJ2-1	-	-	CSARDPREQFF	TGCAGTGCTAGAGATCCCCGGGAGCAGTTCTTC
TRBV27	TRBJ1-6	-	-	CASSLRGLVNSPLHF	TGTGCCAGCAGTTTAAGGGGTTTGGTGAATTCACCCCTCCACTTT
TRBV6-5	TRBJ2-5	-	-	CASSYSERETQYF	TGTGCCAGCAGTTACTCCGAGAGAGAGACCCAGTACTTC
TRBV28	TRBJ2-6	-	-	CASSSHSSGANVLTF	TGTGCCAGCAGTTCTCATAGCTCTGGGGCCAACGTCCTGACTTTC
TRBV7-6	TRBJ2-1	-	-	CASSSFARSSYNEQFF	TGTGCCAGCAGCTCATTTGCCAGGTCCTCCTACAATGAGCAGTTCTTC
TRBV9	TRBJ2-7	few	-	CASSVEESEQYF	TGTGCCAGCAGCGTAGAAGAGTCCGAGCAGTACTTC
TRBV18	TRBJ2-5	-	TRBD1	CASSRQGQQVQETQYF	TGTGCCAGCTCACGACAGGGGCAGCAGGTTCAAGAGACCCAGTACTTC
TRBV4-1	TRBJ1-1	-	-	CASSHRPGDTEAFF	TGCGCCAGCAGCCACCGACCGGGGGACACTGAAGCTTTCTTT
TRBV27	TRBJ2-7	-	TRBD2	CASRLAGVAEQYF	TGTGCCAGCAGACTAGCGGGAGTAGCCGAGCAGTACTTC
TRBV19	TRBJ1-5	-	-	CASTLGARADQPQHF	TGTGCCAGTACCCTGGGGGCCAGGGCCGATCAGCCCCAGCATTTT
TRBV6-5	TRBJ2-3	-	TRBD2	CASSYGTSGATDTQYF	TGTGCCAGCAGTTACGGGACTAGCGGGGCCACAGATACGCAGTATTTT
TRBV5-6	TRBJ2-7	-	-	CASSLTGSSYEQYF	TGTGCCAGCAGCCTGACAGGAAGCTCCTACGAGCAGTACTTC